Listed below are T cell receptor beta chains from one sample, sequenced in a study of blood T cell repertoires in COVID-19. Libraries were prepared by immunoSEQ multiplex PCR; TCRdb keeps only in-frame clonotypes and omits some of them. The data contain fewer than 350,000 clones, approximately 90% of them singletons. Input material: PBMCs or T cells enriched from blood (not recorded which). Receptor source: a woman aged 40 to 55 who had recovered from COVID-19. The CDR3 runs from the conserved cysteine through the conserved F or W. The order of the fields is V gene, CDR3 protein.

>TRBV7-2
CASSLARLETQYF
>TRBV7-8
CASSAEPFLNEQFF
>TRBV7-2
CASSSFGTGSSGNTIYF
>TRBV9
CASSVATANYGYTF
>TRBV28
CASNPNQGLAAYTGELFF
>TRBV3-1/TRBV3-2
CASSSGGGNQPQHF
>TRBV18
CASAEGTGQDQPQHF
>TRBV2
CASTPQLSGANVLTF
>TRBV27
CASSLIIGAGSSYEQYF
>TRBV28
CASSLRTVVEKLFF
>TRBV24-1
CATSGRPNTEAFF
>TRBV10-3
CAISERTSGKYEQYF
>TRBV6-6
CASRGTGGADTEAFF
>TRBV19
CASSPAGNSNQPQHF
>TRBV28
CASTGGLTVNQPQHF
>TRBV20-1
CSAGEYNEQFF
>TRBV7-9
CASSLVEPTQGGGYTF
>TRBV28
CASSSQGRPSYEQYF
>TRBV7-9
CASSLFSGAQYF
>TRBV28
CASSFGGGQGRNEQYF
>TRBV19
CASSPGGSPGGIQYF
>TRBV2
CASYGTGNSPLHF
>TRBV28
CASSYPQGGIYGYTF
>TRBV28
CASSSTGTPAGSPLHF
>TRBV30
CAWNPTGSGNTIYF
>TRBV7-9
CASNTGVTNSPLHF
>TRBV11-2
CASSLDRETQYF
>TRBV5-6
CASSPDRVNTEAFF
>TRBV28
CASSLWTSGRYEQYF
>TRBV12-3/TRBV12-4
CASRPMGVGYTF
>TRBV19
CASKVRNEQFF
>TRBV5-1
CASSLEGVNQPQHF
>TRBV7-2
CASSEGTARNEQYF
>TRBV2
CASSVLAGITDTQYF
>TRBV29-1
CSVAGQRMNTEAFF
>TRBV19
CASSIEVAGRTEAFF
>TRBV28
CASSSGGLAGVNEQYF
>TRBV28
CASSPGGTDNEKLFF
>TRBV23-1
CASSQTRQGAGYGYTF
>TRBV19
CASTQTGDSNQPQHF